This T cell receptor (beta chain) was sequenced during a study of blood T cell repertoires in COVID-19. As for the study in general: Acute and convalescent COVID-19 samples came from the United States, Italy and Spain.

Original processing notes: For nucleated cells, counts were estimated from reference gene primer amplification. Generated by immunoSEQ multiplex PCR, the TCRdb table keeps only in-frame clones and is missing some. V, J and clone size were drawn from that table, and D and trimming were deduced from the DNA. The sample consists of 100,000 to 150,000 clones, about 70% of them appearing once. CDR1 is SGHDT and CDR2 is YYEEEE in the germline V gene. Germline trimming cut 0 bases from V and 4 bases from J; bases unmatched to any gene: 4. The CDR3 loop spans 16 amino acids. Sequencing was carried out using peripheral blood. The rearrangement joins TRBV5-6 to TRBJ2-5; 12 bases agree with TRBD2. This sequence was found in a woman aged 70-85 years with acute or convalescent COVID-19. The CDR3 loop reads CASSLGPTSGRETQYF. The CDR3 DNA is TGTGCCAGCAGCTTGGGTCCGACTAGCGGGAGAGAGACCCAGTACTTC.